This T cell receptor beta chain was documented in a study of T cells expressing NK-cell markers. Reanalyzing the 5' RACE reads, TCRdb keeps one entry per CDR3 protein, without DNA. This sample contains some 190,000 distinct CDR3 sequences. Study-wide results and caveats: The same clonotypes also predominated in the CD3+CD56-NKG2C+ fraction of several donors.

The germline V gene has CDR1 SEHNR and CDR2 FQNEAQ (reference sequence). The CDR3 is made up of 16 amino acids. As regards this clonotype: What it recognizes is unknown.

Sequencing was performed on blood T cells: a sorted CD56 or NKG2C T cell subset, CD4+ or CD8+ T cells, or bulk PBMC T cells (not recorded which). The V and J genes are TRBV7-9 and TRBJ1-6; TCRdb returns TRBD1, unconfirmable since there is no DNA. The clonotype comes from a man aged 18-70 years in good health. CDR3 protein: CASRGQVTGGLSPLHF.